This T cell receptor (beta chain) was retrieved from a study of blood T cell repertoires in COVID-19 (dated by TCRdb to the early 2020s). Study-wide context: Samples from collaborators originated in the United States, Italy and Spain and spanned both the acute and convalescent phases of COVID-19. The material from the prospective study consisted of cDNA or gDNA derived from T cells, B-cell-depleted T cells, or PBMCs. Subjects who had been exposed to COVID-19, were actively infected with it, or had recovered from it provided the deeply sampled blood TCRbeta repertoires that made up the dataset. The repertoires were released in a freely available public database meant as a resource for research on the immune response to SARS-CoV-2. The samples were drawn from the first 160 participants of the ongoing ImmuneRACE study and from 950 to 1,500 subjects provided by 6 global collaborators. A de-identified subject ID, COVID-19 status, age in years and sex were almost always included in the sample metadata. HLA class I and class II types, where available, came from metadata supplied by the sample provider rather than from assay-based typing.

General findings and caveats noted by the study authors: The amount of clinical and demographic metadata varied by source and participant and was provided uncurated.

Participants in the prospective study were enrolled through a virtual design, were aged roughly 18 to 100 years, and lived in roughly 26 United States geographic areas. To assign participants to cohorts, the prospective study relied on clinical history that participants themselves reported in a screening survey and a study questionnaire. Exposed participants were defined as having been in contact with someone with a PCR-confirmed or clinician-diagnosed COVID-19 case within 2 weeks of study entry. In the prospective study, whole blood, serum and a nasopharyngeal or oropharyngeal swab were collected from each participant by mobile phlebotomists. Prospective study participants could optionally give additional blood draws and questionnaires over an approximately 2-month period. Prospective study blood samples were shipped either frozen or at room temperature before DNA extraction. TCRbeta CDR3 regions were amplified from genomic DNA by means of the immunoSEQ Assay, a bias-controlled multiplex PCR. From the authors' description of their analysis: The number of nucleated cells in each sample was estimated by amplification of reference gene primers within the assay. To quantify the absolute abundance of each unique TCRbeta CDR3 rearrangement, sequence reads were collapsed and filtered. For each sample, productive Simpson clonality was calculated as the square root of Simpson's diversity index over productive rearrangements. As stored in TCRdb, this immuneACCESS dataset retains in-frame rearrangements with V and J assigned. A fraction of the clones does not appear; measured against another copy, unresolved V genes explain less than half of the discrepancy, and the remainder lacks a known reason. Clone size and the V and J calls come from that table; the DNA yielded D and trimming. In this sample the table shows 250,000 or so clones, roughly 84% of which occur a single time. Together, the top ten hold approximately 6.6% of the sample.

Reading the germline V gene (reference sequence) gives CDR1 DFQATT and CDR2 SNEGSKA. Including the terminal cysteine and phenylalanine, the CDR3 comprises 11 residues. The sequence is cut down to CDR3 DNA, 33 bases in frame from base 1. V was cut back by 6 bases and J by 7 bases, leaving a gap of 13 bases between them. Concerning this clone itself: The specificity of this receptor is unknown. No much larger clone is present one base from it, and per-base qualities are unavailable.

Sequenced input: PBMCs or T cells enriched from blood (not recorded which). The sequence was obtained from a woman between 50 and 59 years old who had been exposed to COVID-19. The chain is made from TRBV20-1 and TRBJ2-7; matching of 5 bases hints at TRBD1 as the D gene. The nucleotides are TGCAGTGCACGGACATCCCGGGAGCAGTACTTC. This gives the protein CSARTSREQYF.